The T cell receptor (beta chain) under discussion was sequenced for a study of T cell responses to AZD1222 COVID-19 vaccine. The protocol was immunoSEQ multiplex PCR, while the TCRdb copy is restricted to in-frame clones and leaves out a portion. The sample yields around 88,000 clones, roughly nine tenths seen once. This receptor was identified in an adult in good health. This material consisted of peripheral blood, taken on day 0 of AZD1222 vaccination.

Written as DNA, the CDR3 is TGTGCCAGCAGTTTTGGTCCGGATGAGCAGTTCTTC. Protein sequence: CASSFGPDEQFF. This chain connects TRBV12-3 or TRBV12-4 to TRBJ2-1; D not resolved. The CDR3 is 12 residues long. Trimming left V 3 bases short and J 8 bases short, with 8 bases between.